What follows are 3 T cell receptor beta chains derived from one specimen sequenced in a study of blood T cells in healthy people across ages (dated by TCRdb to between 2014 and 2017). The method was 5' RACE. Reads for this sample came from an Illumina HiSeq 2500. A second PCR of roughly 7 to 12 cycles was run with a J-beta primer mix and a sample-barcoded 5' primer. Using fastp trimming at Q25 and MiXCR clonotype assembly, TCRdb reanalyzed the public sequencing data and kept in-frame beta chains. Rows matching on CDR3 protein sequence are summarized as one entry with the most common DNA and genes. For this sample there are roughly 680,000 distinct CDR3 sequences; around 52% appear just once. The leading ten clones occupy about 13% of the sample. The sample was blood. The receptors shown here come from a woman of 80 years or more in good health.

J is TRBJ2-3 and V is TRBV12-3 or TRBV12-4; 7 bases align to TRBD2. V shed 7 bases and J 2 bases; nucleotides not matched to a gene: 12. The length of the CDR3 is 16 residues. The CDR3 DNA is TGTGCCAGCACCCCATGGGGGGGAGAGGACACAGATACGCAGTATTTT. It specifies CASTPWGGEDTDTQYF.

This clonotype was found a few times. The genes are TRBV6-1 and TRBJ1-1; D possibly corresponds to TRBD1 (6 bases). This CDR3 region has 15 residues. From germline, CDR1 is MNHNS and CDR2 SASEGT. V was cut by 8 bases and J by 1 base, with 17 bases left in between. CDR3: CASRDLGQPNTEAFF. The CDR3 nucleotides are TGTGCCAGCCGAGATTTAGGACAGCCGAACACTGAAGCTTTCTTT.

Notes on this clonotype: One base away lies a much larger clone, so this may be a sequencing read error. The V call is TRBV20-1, the J call TRBJ1-5; 7 bases line up with TRBD2. The last part of the DNA fits TRBJ2-3 better; the J call may be wrong. CDR3 length equals 14 residues. Germline V lookup: CDR1 DFQATT, CDR2 SNEGSKA (reference sequence). The CDR3 DNA is TGCAGTGCTACCGGGGGAGGGGCGGTTCAGCCCCAGTATTTT. Its translation is CSATGGGAVQPQYF.